The clone carrying this TCR beta chain was picked up a small number of times. Its antigen is currently unknown. TCRdb re-called the 5' RACE reads with MiXCR, one entry per CDR3 protein. The sample contains nearly 650,000 distinct CDR3 sequences, about 7.6% of which appear only once. V lost 1 base, J lost 0 bases, and 10 bases lay in between. Germline-derived CDR1 and CDR2 are LGHDT and YNNKEL (reference sequence). The CDR3 has 16 residues. The sample comes from a study of identical twins. Study-level findings and limits: Cross-sectional statistics, not tracking of the same donors, supported the conclusions.

These sequences were also reported in another study, on yellow fever vaccine responses in identical twins.

This clonotype originated in a woman aged 18-29 years in good health. The chain carries TRBV3-1 and TRBJ2-1, with D unclear. Sequencing was carried out using PBMCs. The CDR3 loop is CASSQVSGVSYNEQFF. In DNA form, the CDR3 reads TGTGCCAGCAGCCAAGTTTCTGGGGTCTCCTACAATGAGCAGTTCTTC.